This T cell receptor beta chain originates from a study of identifying expanded T cells in peripheral blood. Study results and limitations: Technical replicates showed approximately 1.2 changed clones; two weeks 15 to 20; four weeks 19. Two-week clone count variance significantly increased as total template count grew.

Here immunoSEQ multiplex PCR was the method, and the copy in TCRdb shows in-frame clones only, minus some. The data show around 90,000 clones, around 89% seen once. Healthy donors had no documented immune events, such as infections, while sampled. The ends lost 0 bases at V and 16 bases at J; junction bases unmatched: 12. Germline loops: CDR1 SGDLS, CDR2 YYNGEE. This CDR3 is built from 14 residues. As concerns this clone: Its antigen is unknown.

The rearrangement uses TRBV9 and TRBJ1-5; 8 bases map to TRBD1. The sample taken for sequencing was blood. The receptor comes from a person aged 18 to 75 in good health. CDR3: CASSVGFETGELHF. The DNA of the CDR3 is TGTGCCAGCAGCGTAGGTTTTGAGACAGGGGAACTCCATTTT.